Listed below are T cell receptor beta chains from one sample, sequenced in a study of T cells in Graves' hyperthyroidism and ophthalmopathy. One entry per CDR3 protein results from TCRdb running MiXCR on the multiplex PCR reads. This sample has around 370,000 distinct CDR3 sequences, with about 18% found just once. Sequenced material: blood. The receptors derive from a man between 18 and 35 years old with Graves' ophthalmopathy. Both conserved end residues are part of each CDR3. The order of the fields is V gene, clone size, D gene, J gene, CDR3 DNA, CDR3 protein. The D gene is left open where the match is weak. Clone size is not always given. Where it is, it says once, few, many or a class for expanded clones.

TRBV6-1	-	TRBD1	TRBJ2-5	TGTGCCAGCAGCTCTCCGGGACAGGGAGTTGAGACCCAGTACTTC	CASSSPGQGVETQYF
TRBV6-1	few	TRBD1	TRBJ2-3	TGTGCCAGCAGCCTGGGACAGGGGGGGCCAGATACGCAGTATTTT	CASSLGQGGPDTQYF
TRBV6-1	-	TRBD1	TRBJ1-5	TGTGCCAGCAGTTTCGACAGGGGCCACAATCAGCCCCAGCATTTT	CASSFDRGHNQPQHF
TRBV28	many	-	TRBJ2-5	TGTGCCAGCAGCCCCGGGGACACCGGCCAAGAGACCCAGTACTTC	CASSPGDTGQETQYF
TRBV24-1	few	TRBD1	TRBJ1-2	TGTGCCACGGGGACAGGGACTAACTATGGCTACACCTTC	CATGTGTNYGYTF
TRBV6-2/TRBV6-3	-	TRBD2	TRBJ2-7	TGTGCCAGCAGAGCGGGACTAGCGGGCGGGGAGCAGTACTTC	CASRAGLAGGEQYF
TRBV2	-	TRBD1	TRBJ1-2	TGTGCCAGCAGTGCCGGACAGGGTGGGATATATGGCTACACCTTC	CASSAGQGGIYGYTF
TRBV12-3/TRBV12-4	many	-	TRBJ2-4	TGTGCCAGCAGTCCGGGGGCCAAACACATTCAGTACTTC	CASSPGAKHIQYF
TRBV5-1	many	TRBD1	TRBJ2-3	TGCGCCAGCGTCACAGGGGAGAGCACAGATACGCAGTATTTT	CASVTGESTDTQYF
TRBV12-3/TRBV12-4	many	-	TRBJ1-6	TGTGCCAGCAGTTTAGACAGGGTAGGGGTCAATTCACCCCTCCACTTT	CASSLDRVGVNSPLHF
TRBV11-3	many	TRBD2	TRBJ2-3	TGTGCCAGCAGCCTAAGGGGGATAGCGGGGGGAAATCCCACAGATACGCAGTATTTT	CASSLRGIAGGNPTDTQYF
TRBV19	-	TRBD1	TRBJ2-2	TGTGCCAGTAGTACATCAGGGGGCCGGACCGGGGAGCTGTTTTTT	CASSTSGGRTGELFF
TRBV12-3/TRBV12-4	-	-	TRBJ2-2	TGTGCCAGCAGCATAGGGAGGACGAACACCGGGGAGCTGTTTTTT	CASSIGRTNTGELFF
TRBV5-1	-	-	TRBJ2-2	TGTGCCAGCAGCCCTCCTAGGCTGCAGGCAGGGTTGGCCGGGGAGCTGTTTTTT	CASSPPRLQAGLAGELFF
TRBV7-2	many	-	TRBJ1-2	TGTGCCAGCAGCAAACAGGGTCTTGGCTACACCTTC	CASSKQGLGYTF
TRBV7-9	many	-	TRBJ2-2	TGTGCCAGCAGCCTCCAGGGGGAGCTGTTTTTT	CASSLQGELFF
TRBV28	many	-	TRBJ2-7	TGTGCCAGCACCACCCCAGGAAATCTAGGCGAGCAGTACTTC	CASTTPGNLGEQYF
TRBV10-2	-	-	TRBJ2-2	TGCGCCAGCCTAAGCACAGACTACACCGGGGAGCTGTTTTTT	CASLSTDYTGELFF
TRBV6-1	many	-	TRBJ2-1	TGTGCCAGCAGCCGGGACGGCCCAAACAATGAGCAGTTCTTC	CASSRDGPNNEQFF
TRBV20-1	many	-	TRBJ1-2	TGCAGTGCTAGAGGAGGGGGACCGCCTAACTATGGCTACACCTTC	CSARGGGPPNYGYTF
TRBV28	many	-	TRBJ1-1	TGTGCCAGCAGCACTGCGGACTGGAACACTGAAGCTTTCTTT	CASSTADWNTEAFF
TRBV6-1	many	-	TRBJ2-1	TGTGCCACCAAGGGAGCAGGGTTCTCCTACAATGAGCAGTTCTTC	CATKGAGFSYNEQFF
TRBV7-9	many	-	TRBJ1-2	TGTGCCAGCAGCTTGCCCGGGACCTTCTATGGCTACACCTTC	CASSLPGTFYGYTF
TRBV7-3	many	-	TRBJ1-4	TGTGCCAGCAGCCCGAACGGAGGAGAAAAACTGTTTTTT	CASSPNGGEKLFF
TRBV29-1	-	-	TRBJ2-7	TGCAGCGTCCAGGGGGAGGTTGACTACGAGCAGTACTTC	CSVQGEVDYEQYF